This T cell receptor (beta chain) is drawn from a study of vaccination effects on CD4 cells after COVID-19. Study information: After vaccination, a few convalescent patients were sampled at early and late time points. A density of about 2.2 million PBMC per well was used; these cells were cultured with about 10 IU/ml IL-2 and about 10 ug/ml peptides.

Turning to this clone: Its antigen is unknown.

It was after approximately 11 days of culture that CD4+ T cells were isolated. The person acquired a PCR-confirmed SARS-CoV-2 infection between March and December 2020. Each participant was administered two doses of either the BNT162b2 or the mRNA-1273 vaccine. Some clones are missing from TCRdb's copy, which holds only in-frame ones; the method was immunoSEQ multiplex PCR. Of over 35,000 clones listed, less than 85% are singletons. Findings and caveats of the study: At late timepoints after vaccination, vaccine- and infection-induced clones shrank markedly.

This receptor was obtained from a human donor who had a prior SARS-CoV-2 infection. The sample consisted of CD4+ T cells from PBMCs cultured without peptide, taken after COVID-19 vaccination.

CDR3 sequence (DNA): TGTGCCAGCACACCCTCCCGGGGGGACAGGGCAAGTGAAAAACTGTTTTTT. Amino acids: CASTPSRGDRASEKLFF. J is TRBJ1-4 and V is TRBV9, with 9 bases aligning to TRBD1. This CDR3 is 17 amino acids long. The J segment lost 7 bases and the V segment lost 6 bases, leaving 16 bases of the junction unmatched. From germline, CDR1 is SGDLS and CDR2 YYNGEE. Complete variable domain (other parts from reference TRBV9 and TRBJ1-4): DSGVTQTPKHLITATGQRVTLRCSPRSGDLSVYWYQQSLDQGLQFLIQYYNGEERAKGNILERFSAQQFPDLHSELNLSSLELGDSALYFCASTPSRGDRASEKLFFGSGTQLSVL.